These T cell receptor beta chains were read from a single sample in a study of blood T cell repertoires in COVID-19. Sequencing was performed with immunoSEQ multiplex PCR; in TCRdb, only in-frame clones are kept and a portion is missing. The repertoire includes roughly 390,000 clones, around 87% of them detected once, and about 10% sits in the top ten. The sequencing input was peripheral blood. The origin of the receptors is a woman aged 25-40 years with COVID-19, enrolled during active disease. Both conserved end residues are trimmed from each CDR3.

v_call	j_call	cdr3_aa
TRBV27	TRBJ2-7	ASSLSGQLTYEQY
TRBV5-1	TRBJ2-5	ASSLAGQGQY
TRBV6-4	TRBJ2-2	ASSQASGSTGELF
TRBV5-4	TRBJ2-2	ASSLGPGLNTGELF
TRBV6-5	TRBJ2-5	ASTRDRDQTQY
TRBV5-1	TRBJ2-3	ASSLVAKGDTQY
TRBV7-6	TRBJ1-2	AVGQTDRAENYGYT
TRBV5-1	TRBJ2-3	ASSFTTATDTQY
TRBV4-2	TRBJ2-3	ASSQDSLITDTQY
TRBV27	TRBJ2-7	ASSARQGNYEQY
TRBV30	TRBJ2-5	AWTTRSQETQY
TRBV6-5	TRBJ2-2	ASSRGQTGELF
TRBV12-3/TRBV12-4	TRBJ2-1	ASSLGGLPGV
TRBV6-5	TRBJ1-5	ASSPRGGTGQPQH
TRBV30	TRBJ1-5	AWSIADRGHQPQH
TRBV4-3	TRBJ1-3	ASSQFIQAISGNTIY
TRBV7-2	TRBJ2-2	ASSLNPGQNTGELF
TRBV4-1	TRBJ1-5	ASSQDMGRWDQPQH
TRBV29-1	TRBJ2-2	SGWTGTTGELF
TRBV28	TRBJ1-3	ASSLLRAGNTIY
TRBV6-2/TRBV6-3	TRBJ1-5	ASSYDDRVSQPQH
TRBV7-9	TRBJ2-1	ASPGREGPENEQF
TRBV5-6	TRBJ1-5	ASSWRQGNQPQH
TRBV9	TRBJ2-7	ASSVGAGEAHEQY
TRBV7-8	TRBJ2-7	ASSDWDRGHQY
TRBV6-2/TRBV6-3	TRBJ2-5	ASSSQREGAVETQY
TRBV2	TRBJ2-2	ASRTGTSGNTGELF
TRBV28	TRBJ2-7	ASTFLGTGRGYEQY
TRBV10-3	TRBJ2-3	AISDPSGRADRDTQY
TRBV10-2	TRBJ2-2	ASSDVPRGYDTGELF
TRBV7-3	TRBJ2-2	ASSPSVALTGELF
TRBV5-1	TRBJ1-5	ASSLGGRSNQPQH
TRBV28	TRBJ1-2	ASSLGQGYGYT
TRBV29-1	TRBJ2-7	SVEDPDGRDSYEQY
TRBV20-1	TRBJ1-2	SASFSGVDYGYT
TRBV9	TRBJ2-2	ASSVVAAGELF
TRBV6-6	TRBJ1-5	ASGTDYQPQH
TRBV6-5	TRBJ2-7	ASLGQHTYEQY
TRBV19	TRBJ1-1	ATWTGLVNTEAF
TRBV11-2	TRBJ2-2	ASSLGTGGRTGELF
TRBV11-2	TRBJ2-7	ASSLREPGLTGYEQY
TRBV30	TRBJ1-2	ASTGVDGYT
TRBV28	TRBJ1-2	ASSEGTANYGYT
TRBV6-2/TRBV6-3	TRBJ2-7	ASSYYRDRGNEQY
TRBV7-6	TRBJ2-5	ASSLMDRPY
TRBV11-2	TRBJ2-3	ASSLAGLAGADTQY
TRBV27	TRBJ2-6	ASRSTGFGANVLT
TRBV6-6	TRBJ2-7	ASSYTDRPSYEQY
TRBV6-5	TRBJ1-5	ASSPDRAQPQH